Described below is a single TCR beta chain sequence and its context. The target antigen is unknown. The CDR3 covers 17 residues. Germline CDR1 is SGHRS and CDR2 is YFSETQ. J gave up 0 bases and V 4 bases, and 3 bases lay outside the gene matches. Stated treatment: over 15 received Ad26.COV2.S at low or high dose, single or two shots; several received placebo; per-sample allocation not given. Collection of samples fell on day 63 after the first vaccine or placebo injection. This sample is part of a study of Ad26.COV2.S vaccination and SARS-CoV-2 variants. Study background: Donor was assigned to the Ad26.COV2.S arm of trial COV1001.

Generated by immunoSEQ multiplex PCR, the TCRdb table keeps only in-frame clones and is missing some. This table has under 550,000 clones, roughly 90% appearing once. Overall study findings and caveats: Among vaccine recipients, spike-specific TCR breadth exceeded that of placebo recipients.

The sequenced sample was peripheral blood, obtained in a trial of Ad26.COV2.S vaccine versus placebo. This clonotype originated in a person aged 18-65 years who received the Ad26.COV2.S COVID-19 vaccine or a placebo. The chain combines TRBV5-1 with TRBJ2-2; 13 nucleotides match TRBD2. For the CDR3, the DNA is TGCGCCAGCAGCACGGGACTAGCGGGATCGAACACCGGGGAGCTGTTTTTT. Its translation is CASSTGLAGSNTGELFF.